The next 32 T cell receptor beta chains were all read from a single sample in a study of blood T cell repertoires in COVID-19. The assay was immunoSEQ multiplex PCR, and TCRdb's table has in-frame clones only and misses some. The sample lists 80,000 to 95,000 clones, 87% occurring once. Input material: peripheral blood. The receptor source for this set is a human donor in a cohort sampled during active COVID-19.

V usage is TRBV7-3 and J usage is TRBJ2-2; no clear D. Per germline, CDR1 SGHTA and CDR2 FQGTGA. The CDR3 covers 16 residues. The V gene lost 0 bases and the J gene lost 1 base, with 9 bases spanning the gap. The CDR3 sequence is CASSLTPARNTGELFF. The CDR3 DNA reads as TGTGCCAGCAGCTTAACGCCGGCTAGGAACACCGGGGAGCTGTTTTTT.

This chain links TRBV12-3 or TRBV12-4 with TRBJ2-7, with 11 positions matching TRBD2. The length of the CDR3 is 13 residues. The J segment lost 6 bases and the V segment lost 4 bases, leaving 2 bases of the junction unmatched. CDR3 DNA: TGTGCCAGCAGTTCTAGCGGGGGGTTCGAGCAGTACTTC. Encoded protein: CASSSSGGFEQYF.

This clone was observed a few times. This chain uses TRBV27 with TRBJ1-1; D gene ambiguous. Trimming took off 7 bases at V and 4 bases at J, with 16 bases between the two ends. The CDR3 runs to 14 residues. CDR1 and CDR2 from the germline V gene are MNHEY and SMNVEV (reference sequence). The CDR3 spells CASNNGGYGTEAFF. Here the CDR3 DNA reads TGTGCCAGCAACAATGGAGGGTACGGCACTGAAGCTTTCTTT.

The rearrangement uses TRBV28 and TRBJ2-5; D remains unclear. The CDR3 is 14 residues long. Germline loops: CDR1 MDHEN, CDR2 SYDVKM. V dropped 6 bases and J dropped 0 bases, with 11 bases sitting between them. In DNA, the CDR3 is TGTGCCAGCAGCCGTCAAGAGTACCAAGAGACCCAGTACTTC. Encoded protein: CASSRQEYQETQYF.

This rearrangement joins TRBV28 to TRBJ2-3; 12 bases are a match to TRBD1. CDR1 and CDR2 from the germline V gene are MDHEN and SYDVKM. J was trimmed by 5 bases and V by 2 bases; bases with no gene match: 8. CDR3 length equals 17 residues. The chain's CDR3 is CASSLGTGGYTRDTQYF. As DNA, the CDR3 is TGTGCCAGCAGTTTAGGGACAGGGGGCTATACTCGAGATACGCAGTATTTT.

This chain links TRBV6-2 or TRBV6-3 with TRBJ2-2; D gene uncertain. V was trimmed by 6 bases and J by 2 bases, leaving 10 bases between them. The CDR3 is 14 amino acids. CDR1 and CDR2 from the germline V gene are MNHEY and SVGEGT. DNA of the CDR3: TGTGCCAGCAGCCAAAACCTAAACACCGGGGAGCTGTTTTTT. Translating it yields CASSQNLNTGELFF.

The chain is built from TRBV3-1 (or the pseudogene TRBV3-2) and TRBJ1-1; 8 nucleotides line up with TRBD1. The CDR3 loop spans 16 amino acids. V lost 5 bases and J lost 0; bases outside the gene matches: 8. Per the germline V gene, CDR1 is LGHDT and CDR2 is YNNKEL (reference sequence). CDR3 in amino acids: CASSSRTGTVNTEAFF. As DNA, the CDR3 is TGTGCCAGCAGCTCCCGGACAGGGACGGTGAACACTGAAGCTTTCTTT.

V gene TRBV30 combines with J gene TRBJ1-1; 7 bases are a match to TRBD1. Germline lookup yields CDR1 GTSNPN and CDR2 SVGIG (reference sequence). V lost 1 base and J lost 5; bases outside the gene matches: 4. The CDR3 has 13 amino acids. The CDR3 here is CAWSGQGGTEAFF. The CDR3 DNA reads TGTGCCTGGAGTGGGCAGGGGGGAACTGAAGCTTTCTTT.

The CDR3 region is CASRVSTNSPLHF. In DNA form, the CDR3 reads TGTGCCAGCAGGGTTTCAACAAATTCACCCCTCCACTTT. V and J are TRBV3-1 (or the pseudogene TRBV3-2) and TRBJ1-6; D is ambiguous. This CDR3 region has 13 residues. V dropped 6 bases and J dropped 7 bases, with 10 bases sitting between them. Germline values: CDR1 LGHDT, CDR2 YNNKEL (reference sequence).

The rearrangement links TRBV3-1 (or the pseudogene TRBV3-2) to TRBJ2-7; D may be TRBD2 (7 bases). The CDR3 length is 15 residues. The V end was cut by 0 bases, the J end by 1 base, with 10 bases between. Germline assignment: CDR1 LGHDT and CDR2 YNNKEL (reference sequence). In DNA, the CDR3 is TGTGCCAGCAGCCAAGAGGGGGGGCCATCCTACGAGCAGTACTTC. This translates into CASSQEGGPSYEQYF.

The rearrangement uses TRBV30 and TRBJ2-2, with 7 bases identical to TRBD1. There are 14 residues in the CDR3. Unmatched junction bases numbered 5, after V lost 3 bases and J lost 4 bases. Germline V gene sequence: CDR1 GTSNPN, CDR2 SVGIG (reference sequence). CDR3 protein: CAWRRQGSTGELFF. The CDR3 coding sequence is TGTGCCTGGAGAAGACAGGGCAGCACCGGGGAGCTGTTTTTT.

The CDR3 sequence is CASTMVVNQPQHF. Here the CDR3 DNA reads TGTGCCAGTACCATGGTAGTCAATCAGCCCCAGCATTTT. V is TRBV19 and J is TRBJ1-5; D remains ambiguous. The germline V gene has CDR1 LNHDA and CDR2 SQIVND (reference sequence). The germline V and J ends were trimmed by 7 bases and 3 bases, with 10 bases remaining between them. CDR3 size: 13 residues. Variable domain in full (rest from reference TRBV19 and TRBJ1-5): DGGITQSPKYLFRKEGQNVTLSCEQNLNHDAMYWYRQDPGQGLRLIYYSQIVNDFQKGDIAEGYSVSREKKESFPLTVTSAQKNPTAFYLCASTMVVNQPQHFGDGTRLSIL.

The chain joins TRBV29-1 to TRBJ2-7; D remains ambiguous. Trimming removed 0 bases from V and 5 bases from J, with 11 bases in between. This CDR3 spans 13 amino acids. Germline V CDR1 and CDR2: SQVTM, ANQGSEA. The CDR3 here is CSVEDPLTHEQYF. CDR3 in DNA: TGCAGCGTTGAAGATCCCCTGACACACGAGCAGTACTTC.

The V and J genes are TRBV11-2 and TRBJ1-1, with D possibly matching TRBD1 (6 bases). The CDR3 is 15 residues long. Trimming took 2 bases from V and 0 from J, leaving 10 bases between them. CDR1 and CDR2 from the germline V gene are SGHAT and FQNNGV. The CDR3 DNA reads as TGTGCCAGCAGCTTACCCGGGACACTGAACACTGAAGCTTTCTTT. It codes for CASSLPGTLNTEAFF. Complete variable domain (other parts from reference TRBV11-2 and TRBJ1-1): EAGVAQSPRYKIIEKRQSVAFWCNPISGHATLYWYQQILGQGPKLLIQFQNNGVVDDSQLPKDRFSAERLKGVDSTLKIQPAKLEDSAVYLCASSLPGTLNTEAFFGQGTRLTVV.

This clone was found once. J is TRBJ1-6 and V is TRBV25-1; TRBD1 might be the D (5 bases). Germline-derived CDR1 and CDR2 are MGHDK and SYGVNS. This CDR3 contains 16 residues. Trimming pared 6 bases from V and 0 bases from J, leaving 12 bases between. The DNA for the CDR3 is TGTGCCAGCAGCCCCGCGGGGCCCTCCTATAATTCACCCCTCCACTTT. It translates to CASSPAGPSYNSPLHF.

The chain links TRBV9 to TRBJ1-2; the D is unclear. Trimming took off 0 bases at V and 6 bases at J, with 12 bases between the two ends. This CDR3 region has 14 residues. Germline assignment: CDR1 SGDLS and CDR2 YYNGEE. The CDR3 region is CASSVEGVKHGYTF. The CDR3, as DNA: TGTGCCAGCAGCGTAGAGGGAGTTAAGCATGGCTACACCTTC.

This clone has a single count. Its ends do not fully match the called genes, so a read error is possible. The V and J genes are TRBV15 and TRBJ2-3; TRBD2 might be the D (5 bases). Looked up from germline, CDR1 is LNHNV and CDR2 is YYDKDF (reference sequence). The CDR3 totals 12 residues. The CDR3 reads CATSAGAVLLGF. The CDR3 nucleotides read TGTGCCACCAGTGCCGGAGCGGTCCTGTTGGGTTTT.

The V and J genes are TRBV18 and TRBJ2-7; TRBD1 aligns across 9 bases. The V gene's germline CDR1 is KGHSH and CDR2 LQKENI. The CDR3 sequence is 16 residues long. Germline trimming cut 2 bases from V and 4 bases from J; bases unmatched to any gene: 9. CDR3 sequence: CASSPSSGTGWYEQYF. The CDR3 nucleotides read TGTGCCAGCTCACCATCTAGTGGGACAGGGTGGTACGAGCAGTACTTC.

This clone was observed a few times. The chain couples TRBV25-1 to TRBJ1-1; D might be TRBD1 (6 bases). V was pared by 2 bases and J by 8 bases, with 9 bases between. Germline V gene data show CDR1 as MGHDK and CDR2 as SYGVNS. This CDR3 is built from 12 residues. The CDR3 region has the DNA TGTGCCAGCAGTGAAACTACAGGGGAAGCTTTCTTT. Translation gives CASSETTGEAFF.

This clone appeared a single time. V and J are TRBV6-5 and TRBJ1-2; 8 positions match TRBD1. Trimming at V came to 6 bases and at J to 0 bases, leaving 6 bases not matched to a gene. CDR1 and CDR2 from the germline V gene are MNHEY and SVGAGI. The CDR3 consists of 15 residues. CDR3 in amino acids: CASRVGQGTNYGYTF. CDR3 bases: TGTGCCAGCAGGGTTGGACAGGGAACTAACTATGGCTACACCTTC.

This clone occurred once. The chain carries TRBV27 and TRBJ1-2; 7 bases are a match to TRBD1. V shed 3 bases and J 7 bases; nucleotides not matched to a gene: 11. CDR1 MNHEY and CDR2 SMNVEV come from the germline V gene (reference sequence). The CDR3 extends over 15 amino acids. The CDR3 bases are TGTGCCAGCAGTTTCACAGGGGCCCACTATACTGGCTACACCTTC. Amino acid sequence: CASSFTGAHYTGYTF.

This chain links TRBV7-2 with TRBJ1-2; TRBD1 might be the D (6 bases). V lost 3 bases to trimming and J lost 8 bases, with 13 bases between them. The CDR3 totals 13 residues. CDR1 is SGHTA and CDR2 is FQGNSA in the germline V gene. The CDR3 region has the DNA TGTGCCAGCAGCTTTCGGGGGGCAGAAGGCTACACCTTC. Amino acids: CASSFRGAEGYTF.

This clone was seen a single time. For the CDR3, the DNA is TGTGCCAGCAGCTATCTCGGACAGGGGAGGACTGAAGCTTTCTTT. It yields the protein CASSYLGQGRTEAFF. This chain links TRBV7-9 with TRBJ1-1; 9 bases match TRBD1. With 4 bases clipped from V and 5 bases from J, the junction kept 8 bases outside the gene matches. In germline, CDR1 is SEHNR, CDR2 FQNEAQ (reference sequence). This CDR3 has 15 amino acids.

The chain employs TRBV9 and TRBJ1-3; no reliable D call. The CDR3 has 14 residues. V was trimmed by 4 bases and J by 0 bases, leaving 8 bases between them. Looked up from germline, CDR1 is SGDLS and CDR2 is YYNGEE. CDR3 DNA: TGTGCCAGCAGCCCCCGAGGCTCTGGAAACACCATATATTTT. It encodes CASSPRGSGNTIYF.

This sequence joins TRBV5-4 and TRBJ1-2, with D unclear. Trimming pared 2 bases from V and 11 bases from J, leaving 13 bases between. The CDR3 contains 12 residues. The V gene's germline CDR1 is SGHNT and CDR2 YYREEE (reference sequence). CDR3 nucleotide sequence: TGTGCCAGCAGCTTACCCTCATCGAGTTACACCTTC. Translation gives CASSLPSSSYTF.

This clone was detected a few times. The chain combines TRBV5-4 with TRBJ1-2; no clear D gene. CDR1 and CDR2 (germline): SGHNT, YYREEE (reference sequence). This CDR3 is 16 amino acids long. Trimming stripped 4 bases from V and 3 bases from J, with 19 bases between. The CDR3 DNA reads TGTGCCAGCAGCCCTTGGGGATTACGGGAGGACTATGGCTACACCTTC. Amino acid sequence: CASSPWGLREDYGYTF.

The sample holds a few counts of this clone. This chain joins TRBV5-5 and TRBJ2-7, with a possible D match to TRBD2 (6 bases). Germline values: CDR1 SGHKS, CDR2 YYEKEE (reference sequence). This CDR3 has 13 amino acids. Trimming left V 3 bases short and J 3 bases short, with 10 bases between. CDR3 sequence reads: CASSWTTSYEQYF. The CDR3 DNA follows: TGTGCCAGCAGCTGGACTACGAGCTACGAGCAGTACTTC.

This chain links TRBV20-1 with TRBJ2-4; 8 positions agree with TRBD2. V was clipped by 3 bases and J by 8 bases; unmatched bases: 3. This CDR3 has 12 amino acids. Per germline, CDR1 DFQATT and CDR2 SNEGSKA (reference sequence). CDR3 loop: CSASTAGDIQYF. The CDR3, as DNA: TGCAGTGCTAGTACAGCGGGGGACATTCAGTACTTC.

V usage is TRBV30 and J usage is TRBJ1-5; D possibly corresponds to TRBD1 (6 bases). CDR1 is GTSNPN and CDR2 is SVGIG in the germline V gene (reference sequence). V was pared by 2 bases and J by 6 bases, with 11 bases between. CDR3 size: 13 residues. CDR3 loop: CAWSQGLGQPQHF. DNA for the CDR3: TGTGCCTGGAGTCAGGGGCTCGGTCAGCCCCAGCATTTT.

The V and J genes are TRBV7-2 and TRBJ1-2, with 9 bases identical to TRBD1. The CDR3 extends over 15 amino acids. Germline V gives CDR1 SGHTA, CDR2 FQGNSA. J lost 4 bases, V lost 5 bases, and 8 bases had no gene match. CDR3 in amino acids: CASSVGQGFVYGYTF. Written as DNA, the CDR3 is TGTGCCAGCAGCGTGGGACAGGGATTTGTCTATGGCTACACCTTC.

The chain joins TRBV6-5 to TRBJ1-4; 9 bases fit TRBD1. Losses at the gene ends were 10 bases for V and 7 bases for J; bases not matched to a gene: 7. This CDR3 is 13 amino acids long. Germline CDR1 MNHEY, CDR2 SVGAGI. CDR3 protein: CATRTGEAEKLFF. The DNA of the CDR3 is TGTGCCACCAGGACAGGGGAGGCTGAAAAACTGTTTTTT.

V is TRBV9 and J is TRBJ1-4; no definite D call. Germline values: CDR1 SGDLS, CDR2 YYNGEE. The ends were cut back, 4 bases at V and 3 bases at J, with 10 bases in the middle. This CDR3 spans 14 amino acids. The CDR3 loop reads CASSRPGANEKLFF. CDR3 nucleotide sequence: TGTGCCAGCAGCCGTCCCGGGGCTAATGAAAAACTGTTTTTT. Filled out from reference TRBV9 and TRBJ1-4, the complete variable domain reads DSGVTQTPKHLITATGQRVTLRCSPRSGDLSVYWYQQSLDQGLQFLIQYYNGEERAKGNILERFSAQQFPDLHSELNLSSLELGDSALYFCASSRPGANEKLFFGSGTQLSVL.